The source of this T cell receptor (beta chain) is a study of OX40 agonist ivuxolimab in advanced cancers. About the research overall: An anti-OX40 (CD134) antibody with agonistic activity, ivuxolimab, was administered to patients. Study results and caveats: Blood T cells, both CD4+ and CD8+, expanded clonally by week 6 at 0.1 to 3.0 mg/kg. Partial responders treated at 0.1-3.0 mg/kg exhibited clonal expansion among the lowest measured. No antigen was identified for the clonally expanded peripheral T cells.

Concerning this clone: The antigen is not known.

Method: immunoSEQ multiplex PCR; TCRdb's copy keeps in-frame clones and lacks some. Of almost 85,000 clones in the sample, around 83% were seen once. V was shortened by 1 base and J by 8 bases, with 15 bases between the two germline ends. Germline CDR1 reads SQVTM; CDR2 reads ANQGSEA. CDR3 length equals 14 residues. This receptor was obtained from an adult with an advanced solid tumor such as melanoma, head and neck, liver or kidney cancer. The chain has TRBV29-1 and TRBJ2-4; the D is unclear. Sequences were derived from CD4+ or CD8+ T cells sorted from blood, sampled in a trial of the OX40 agonist ivuxolimab. CDR3 nucleotides: TGCAGCGTTGAAGGCGGCGTCGGTGGAGACATTCAGTACTTC. Protein product: CSVEGGVGGDIQYF.